The rows below give T cell receptor beta chains drawn from one sample of a study of blood T cell repertoires in COVID-19. TCRdb's table, derived via immunoSEQ multiplex PCR, lists solely in-frame clones and lacks some. The data show about 210,000 clones, with 92% seen just once and under 1.5% held by the top ten. Specimen: peripheral blood. The receptors stem from a man under 40 with acute or convalescent COVID-19. The CDR3 runs from the conserved cysteine through the conserved F or W. Fields, in order: D gene, V gene, J gene, clone size, CDR3 DNA, CDR3 protein. The D gene is left open where the match is weak. The listing skips clone size in some rows; elsewhere it reads once, few, many or a size class.

D: TRBD2; V: TRBV11-1; J: TRBJ2-2; size: -; DNA: TGTGCCACCCAAAAGCGGGGGGCGAACACCGGGGAGCTGTTTTTT; CDR3: CATQKRGANTGELFF
D: TRBD1; V: TRBV11-2; J: TRBJ1-1; size: -; DNA: TGTGCCAGCAGCTTGGGCCTTAGGGACAGGGGGCCTTCGAACACTGAAGCTTTCTTT; CDR3: CASSLGLRDRGPSNTEAFF
D: TRBD2; V: TRBV30; J: TRBJ2-1; size: -; DNA: TGTGCCTGGAGTGTGGCCGGGACTAGCGAGCAGTTCTTC; CDR3: CAWSVAGTSEQFF
D: -; V: TRBV10-3; J: TRBJ1-1; size: -; DNA: TGTGCCATCTCCCGGACAGAGAACACTGAAGCTTTCTTT; CDR3: CAISRTENTEAFF
D: -; V: TRBV24-1; J: TRBJ2-5; size: -; DNA: TGTGCCACCAGTGATTTCGGCAGGGAGACCCAGTACTTC; CDR3: CATSDFGRETQYF
D: TRBD2; V: TRBV13; J: TRBJ2-2; size: -; DNA: TGTGCCAGCAGCTACACCACCGGCGGGGGGCCAAGAGGGGAGCTGTTTTTT; CDR3: CASSYTTGGGPRGELFF
D: TRBD2; V: TRBV3-1/TRBV3-2; J: TRBJ2-5; size: -; DNA: TGTGCCAGCAGTACTAGCGGGGGGGCGGGAGAGACCCAGTACTTC; CDR3: CASSTSGGAGETQYF
D: -; V: TRBV19; J: TRBJ1-2; size: -; DNA: TGTGCCAGTAGTATAGGGGACACCGGGACACCGCTTCCGTATGGCTACACCTTC; CDR3: CASSIGDTGTPLPYGYTF
D: TRBD1; V: TRBV4-1; J: TRBJ1-1; size: -; DNA: TGCGCCAGCAGCCAAGATCCCTCAGGGGGAAACACTGAAGCTTTCTTT; CDR3: CASSQDPSGGNTEAFF
D: TRBD2; V: TRBV19; J: TRBJ2-7; size: once; DNA: TGTGCCAGTAAACCCCGGGAGGCAGATAACTACGAGCAGTACTTC; CDR3: CASKPREADNYEQYF
D: TRBD1; V: TRBV7-3; J: TRBJ1-1; size: -; DNA: TGTGCCAGCAGCCCAAGACAGGGTACTGAAGCTTTCTTT; CDR3: CASSPRQGTEAFF
D: -; V: TRBV10-2; J: TRBJ2-2; size: -; DNA: TGCGCCAGCAGTGATTTGGTTCGAGCTACTACCGGGGAGCTGTTTTTT; CDR3: CASSDLVRATTGELFF
D: TRBD1; V: TRBV5-1; J: TRBJ1-2; size: -; DNA: TGCGCCAGCAGCTATCAGGGGGCAAACTATGGCTACACCTTC; CDR3: CASSYQGANYGYTF
D: TRBD1; V: TRBV18; J: TRBJ1-3; size: -; DNA: TGTGCCAGCTCACCACAGAGGGACAGGGGGTCCGGAAACACCATATATTTT; CDR3: CASSPQRDRGSGNTIYF
D: TRBD1; V: TRBV7-8; J: TRBJ1-3; size: -; DNA: TGTGCCAGCAGCTTACGGACAGGGCCAGGAAACACCATATATTTT; CDR3: CASSLRTGPGNTIYF
D: TRBD2; V: TRBV7-3; J: TRBJ2-1; size: few; DNA: TGTGCCAGCAGCCTCAGACTAGCGGGGGGGCCAAACAATGAGCAGTTCTTC; CDR3: CASSLRLAGGPNNEQFF
D: -; V: TRBV28; J: TRBJ1-1; size: -; DNA: TGTGCCAGCATCGGGGAGGTGAACACTGAAGCTTTCTTT; CDR3: CASIGEVNTEAFF
D: -; V: TRBV28; J: TRBJ2-3; size: -; DNA: TGTGCCAGCAGTTTTCGGAGCACAGATACGCAGTATTTT; CDR3: CASSFRSTDTQYF
D: -; V: TRBV10-2; J: TRBJ2-7; size: -; DNA: TGCGCCAGCAGTGAGGCGCAGGTAAGCTCCTACGAGCAGTACTTC; CDR3: CASSEAQVSSYEQYF
D: -; V: TRBV9; J: TRBJ1-6; size: -; DNA: TGTGCCAGCAGCGCCAGGGGTTCACCCCTCCACTTT; CDR3: CASSARGSPLHF